The rows below give T cell receptor beta chains drawn from one sample of a study of CD8 T cells in Susac syndrome. Via MiXCR, TCRdb re-called the immunoSEQ multiplex PCR reads, giving one row per CDR3 protein. The sample lists about 120,000 distinct CDR3 sequences, more than 90% occurring once. The sample taken for sequencing was CD8+ T cells from PBMCs. The source of these receptors is a human donor with Susac syndrome. The CDR3 runs from the conserved cysteine through the conserved F or W. Each record gives: J gene, clone size, V gene, D gene, CDR3 DNA, CDR3 protein. D genes are given only for firm matches. Size is omitted from some rows. Given values are once, few, many or a class for expanded clones.

TRBJ2-3 - TRBV27 TRBD1 TGTGCCAGCAGTTTACTTCGGACAGGGTCAGGCACAGATACGCAGTATTTT CASSLLRTGSGTDTQYF
TRBJ1-5 - TRBV6-1 - TGTGCCAGCAGTGAAGCGATTAATCAGCCCCAGCATTTT CASSEAINQPQHF
TRBJ2-4 - TRBV15 - TGTGCCACCAGCAGAACCCTAGCCAAAAACATTCAGTACTTC CATSRTLAKNIQYF
TRBJ1-6 once TRBV12-5 - TGTGCTAGTGGTTTGACCATCCGGACGGAGAGCTCCTATAATTCACCCCTCCACTTT CASGLTIRTESSYNSPLHF
TRBJ2-2 - TRBV30 - TGTGCCTGGAGTTCTGGAGCATCTGGGAACACCGGGGAGCTGTTTTTT CAWSSGASGNTGELFF
TRBJ1-1 - TRBV6-2/TRBV6-3 - TGTGCCAGCAGTTACCCAGCACCTGAAGCTTTCTTT CASSYPAPEAFF
TRBJ1-5 - TRBV20-1 - TGCAGTGCTAGTATCGAGATTAGCAATCAGCCCCAGCATTTT CSASIEISNQPQHF
TRBJ2-1 - TRBV30 - TGTGCCTGGAGGCACCGAGCCTACAGACGTTCCTACAATGAGCAGTTCTTC CAWRHRAYRRSYNEQFF
TRBJ2-3 - TRBV12-3/TRBV12-4 TRBD2 TGTGCCTCTCGGCGGGGGGACTCAGATACGCAGTATTTT CASRRGDSDTQYF
TRBJ1-2 - TRBV12-3/TRBV12-4 - TGTGCCAGCAGTTTCGTTCCGACGGAATATGGCTACACCTTC CASSFVPTEYGYTF
TRBJ2-3 - TRBV12-3/TRBV12-4 - TGTGCCAGCAGTTTAGGCGGGCAGGCAGATACGCAGTATTTT CASSLGGQADTQYF
TRBJ1-5 - TRBV4-2 - TGTGCCAGCAGCCAAGCGGAGAATCAGCCCCAGCATTTT CASSQAENQPQHF
TRBJ1-5 - TRBV19 - TGTGCCAGTAGTTCAGGACTCCGGGGCAATCAGCCCCAGCATTTT CASSSGLRGNQPQHF
TRBJ1-6 - TRBV28 - TGTGCCAGCAGCCAAAGAGGGACGGAGAATTCACCCCTCCACTTT CASSQRGTENSPLHF
TRBJ2-1 - TRBV9 TRBD2 TGTGCCAGCAGCGTAGGTGGTAGCGGGGGGTACAATGAGCAGTTCTTC CASSVGGSGGYNEQFF
TRBJ2-7 - TRBV12-3/TRBV12-4 TRBD1 TGTGCCAGCAGCGCACAGGGGGGTGAGCAGTACTTC CASSAQGGEQYF